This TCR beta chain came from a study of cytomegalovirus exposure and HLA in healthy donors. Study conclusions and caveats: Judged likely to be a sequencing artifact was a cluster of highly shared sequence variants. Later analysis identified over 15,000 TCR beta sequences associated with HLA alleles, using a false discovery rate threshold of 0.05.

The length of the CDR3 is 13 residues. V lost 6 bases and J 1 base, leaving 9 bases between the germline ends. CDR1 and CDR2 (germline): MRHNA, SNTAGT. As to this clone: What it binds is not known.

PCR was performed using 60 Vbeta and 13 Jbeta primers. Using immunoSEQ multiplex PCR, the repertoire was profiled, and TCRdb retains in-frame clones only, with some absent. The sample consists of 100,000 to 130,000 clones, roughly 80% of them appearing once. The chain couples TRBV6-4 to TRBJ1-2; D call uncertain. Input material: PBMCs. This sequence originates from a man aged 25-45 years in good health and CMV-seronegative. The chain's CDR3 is CASSPGYNYGYTF. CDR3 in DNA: TGTGCCAGCAGCCCCGGGTATAACTATGGCTACACCTTC.